This entry concerns a single T cell receptor (beta chain). Other nucleotide sequences from this sample produce the same CDR3. Sequenced by immunoSEQ multiplex PCR; TCRdb stores in-frame clones only, minus some. In the table there are under 450,000 clones, roughly 90% of which are singletons. Germline CDR1 and CDR2: SGHNT and YYREEE (reference sequence). Trimming took 3 bases from V and 4 from J, leaving 5 bases between them. The CDR3 spans 11 residues. This specimen comes from a study of blood T cell repertoires in COVID-19. Enrolment of Seattle patients took place during active infection, and they were followed longitudinally.

The rearrangement links TRBV5-4 to TRBJ2-7, with a tentative D call TRBD2 (5 bases). The sample consisted of peripheral blood. This TCR was sampled from an older woman with COVID-19, enrolled during active disease. CDR3 nucleotide sequence: TGTGCCAGCAGCTCGGGGTACGAGCAGTACTTC. Translating gives CASSSGYEQYF.